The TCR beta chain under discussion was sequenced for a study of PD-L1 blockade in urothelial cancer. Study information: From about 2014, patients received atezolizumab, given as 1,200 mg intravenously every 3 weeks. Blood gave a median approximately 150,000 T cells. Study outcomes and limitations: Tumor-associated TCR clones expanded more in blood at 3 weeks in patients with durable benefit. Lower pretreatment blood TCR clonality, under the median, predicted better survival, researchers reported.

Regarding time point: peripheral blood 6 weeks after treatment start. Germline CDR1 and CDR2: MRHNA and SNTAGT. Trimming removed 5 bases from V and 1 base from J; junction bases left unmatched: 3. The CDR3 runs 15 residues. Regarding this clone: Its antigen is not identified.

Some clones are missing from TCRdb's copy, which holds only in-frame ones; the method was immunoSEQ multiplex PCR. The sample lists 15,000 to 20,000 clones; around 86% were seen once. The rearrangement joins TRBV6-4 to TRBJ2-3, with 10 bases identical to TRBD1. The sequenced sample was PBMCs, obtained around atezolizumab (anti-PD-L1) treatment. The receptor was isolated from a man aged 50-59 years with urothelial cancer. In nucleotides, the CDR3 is TGTGCCAGCAGTATCGGACAGGGGGGCACAGATACGCAGTATTTT. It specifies CASSIGQGGTDTQYF.